This note documents a single T cell receptor (beta chain) sequence. The record originates from a study of blood T cell repertoires in COVID-19. Across the whole study: Samples representing acute and convalescent COVID-19 were sourced from the United States, Italy and Spain. PBMCs, B-cell-depleted T cells, or T cells provided the cDNA or gDNA that made up the material.

CDR3 length: 15 amino acids. Germline CDR1 ENHRY, CDR2 SYGVKD. Unmatched junction bases numbered 9, after V lost 8 bases and J lost 2 bases. Only in-frame clones appear in the TCRdb table, and some are missing; sequencing was by immunoSEQ multiplex PCR. This table has roughly 300,000 clones, around 90% appearing once. The chain couples TRBV10-3 to TRBJ1-2; 9 nucleotides line up with TRBD1. The sequenced material came from peripheral blood. The origin of this receptor is a man younger than 35 with active or convalescent COVID-19. CDR3: CAIAVWGTGNYGYTF. As DNA, the CDR3 is TGTGCCATCGCCGTATGGGGGACAGGGAACTATGGCTACACCTTC.